This is a list of T cell receptor beta chains from one sample in a study of cytomegalovirus exposure and HLA in healthy donors. Repertoires were generated with immunoSEQ multiplex PCR, while TCRdb's copy carries only in-frame clones and drops some. The sample contains 200,000 or so clones, under 80% of which appear only once. The sample consisted of PBMCs. These receptors came from a girl aged 2-15 years in good health and CMV-seronegative. CDR3s include the opening cysteine and the closing phenylalanine or tryptophan. The D gene is left open where the match is weak. Clone size is shown for a subset of rows, as once, few, many or a class of expanded clone.

clone size,J gene,D gene,V gene,CDR3 protein,CDR3 DNA
-,TRBJ1-1,-,TRBV29-1,CSVVRGRGTEAFF,TGCAGCGTTGTCCGCGGGAGGGGAACTGAAGCTTTCTTT
once,TRBJ1-2,-,TRBV9,CASSVVPQGAGGYTF,TGTGCCAGCAGCGTAGTCCCTCAAGGGGCTGGTGGCTACACCTTC
-,TRBJ2-1,-,TRBV19,CASSISRSANEQFF,TGTGCCAGTAGTATTAGTAGGAGTGCGAATGAGCAGTTCTTC
-,TRBJ1-5,TRBD1,TRBV4-1,CASSPQSGQGPNQPQHF,TGCGCCAGCAGCCCCCAATCGGGACAGGGTCCTAATCAGCCCCAGCATTTT
-,TRBJ2-7,TRBD1,TRBV2,CASSRQGSSYEQYF,TGTGCCAGCAGTCGACAGGGGAGCTCCTACGAGCAGTACTTC
-,TRBJ2-1,TRBD2,TRBV5-4,CASSLDPSGRSYNEQFF,TGTGCCAGCAGCTTGGACCCTAGCGGGAGATCCTACAATGAGCAGTTCTTC
-,TRBJ2-1,TRBD1,TRBV5-1,CASSLAGTGVNEQFF,TGCGCCAGCAGCTTGGCCGGGACAGGGGTCAATGAGCAGTTCTTC
-,TRBJ2-7,-,TRBV6-1,CASSEAPAPGAYEQYF,TGTGCCAGCAGTGAAGCGCCCGCCCCGGGGGCCTACGAGCAGTACTTC
-,TRBJ2-3,-,TRBV12-5,CASGRERLPPSTDTQYF,TGTGCTAGTGGCCGAGAGAGGCTTCCTCCTAGCACAGATACGCAGTATTTT
many,TRBJ1-2,TRBD1,TRBV5-5,CASSWATGQYGYTF,TGTGCCAGCAGCTGGGCGACGGGACAGTATGGCTACACCTTC
-,TRBJ1-1,-,TRBV5-4,CASSLYGANTEAFF,TGTGCCAGCAGCTTATACGGAGCGAACACTGAAGCTTTCTTT
-,TRBJ2-5,TRBD2,TRBV9,CASSTGTSRYETQYF,TGTGCCAGCAGCACCGGGACTAGTCGCTACGAGACCCAGTACTTC
once,TRBJ2-7,TRBD2,TRBV7-8,CASSLAGRALDEQYF,TGTGCCAGCAGCTTAGCCGGGAGGGCATTGGACGAGCAGTACTTC
few,TRBJ1-6,TRBD1,TRBV7-9,CASSLVGQGGINSPLHF,TGTGCCAGCAGCTTAGTCGGACAGGGAGGGATAAATTCACCCCTCCACTTT
-,TRBJ1-6,-,TRBV7-6,CASSPRWGGPLHF,TGTGCCAGCAGCCCCCGATGGGGGGGACCCCTCCACTTT
-,TRBJ1-6,TRBD1,TRBV6-4,CASREAGGLNSPLHF,TGTGCCAGCAGGGAGGCAGGGGGCCTTAATTCACCCCTCCACTTT
-,TRBJ1-3,-,TRBV5-1,CASSLVAGGAGNTIYF,TGCGCCAGCAGCTTGGTTGCAGGAGGGGCTGGAAACACCATATATTTT
-,TRBJ2-3,-,TRBV18,CASSLESGVDTQYF,TGTGCCAGCTCACTAGAATCAGGGGTGGATACGCAGTATTTT
once,TRBJ2-1,TRBD2,TRBV4-1,CASSQDLASGREGEQFF,TGCGCCAGCAGCCAAGATCTTGCTAGCGGGAGGGAGGGTGAGCAGTTCTTC
-,TRBJ2-7,TRBD1,TRBV4-1,CASSPGQGGYEQYF,TGCGCCAGCAGCCCCGGACAGGGAGGCTACGAGCAGTACTTC
-,TRBJ1-1,-,TRBV5-4,CASSFSGVTEAFF,TGTGCCAGCAGCTTTTCAGGGGTAACTGAAGCTTTCTTT
-,TRBJ2-7,-,TRBV6-5,CASSPPSRSYEQYF,TGTGCCAGCAGTCCCCCCTCCAGGTCCTACGAGCAGTACTTC
-,TRBJ2-5,-,TRBV21-1,CASSKRAGLQTQYF,TGTGCCAGCAGCAAAAGGGCAGGGTTACAGACCCAGTACTTC
-,TRBJ2-7,TRBD2,TRBV7-2,CASSLASGRGYEQYF,TGTGCCAGCAGCTTAGCGAGCGGGAGGGGCTACGAGCAGTACTTC
-,TRBJ1-4,-,TRBV9,CASSASRLNEKLFF,TGTGCCAGCAGCGCGAGTCGACTAAATGAAAAACTGTTTTTT
-,TRBJ2-1,-,TRBV4-1,CASSQVGGSYNEQFF,TGCGCCAGCAGCCAAGTGGGGGGCTCCTACAATGAGCAGTTCTTC
-,TRBJ2-2,-,TRBV25-1,CASSESYGLSGELFF,TGTGCCAGCAGTGAATCGTACGGTTTATCCGGGGAGCTGTTTTTT
-,TRBJ2-1,TRBD2,TRBV7-2,CASSLGYGREGSYEQFF,TGTGCCAGCAGCTTAGGGTACGGGCGGGAGGGCAGTTATGAGCAGTTCTTC
-,TRBJ1-1,-,TRBV6-6,CASATLYSYVEAFF,TGTGCCAGCGCAACCTTATACTCGTATGTCGAAGCTTTCTTT
-,TRBJ2-4,TRBD2,TRBV7-2,CASSPWTSGGAYKNIQYF,TGTGCCAGCAGCCCGTGGACTAGCGGGGGGGCATACAAAAACATTCAGTACTTC
-,TRBJ2-5,TRBD1,TRBV5-4,CASSSRDSPKGETQYF,TGTGCCAGCAGCTCAAGGGACAGCCCGAAGGGGGAGACCCAGTACTTC
few,TRBJ2-4,-,TRBV9,CASSVGETIAKNIQYF,TGTGCCAGCAGCGTCGGAGAGACTATAGCCAAAAACATTCAGTACTTC
-,TRBJ1-2,TRBD1,TRBV7-3,CASSSTGVLDYGYTF,TGTGCCAGCAGCTCGACAGGGGTTCTAGACTATGGCTACACCTTC
-,TRBJ2-1,-,TRBV25-1,CASTHTPAGRYNEQFF,TGTGCCAGCACCCATACTCCGGCGGGACGCTACAATGAGCAGTTCTTC
-,TRBJ2-7,-,TRBV6-5,CASSYSRGTTPYEQYF,TGTGCCAGCAGTTACTCGAGGGGGACGACCCCTTACGAGCAGTACTTC
-,TRBJ2-1,TRBD2,TRBV28,CASSFPETTSGYNEQFF,TGTGCCAGCAGTTTCCCTGAAACGACTAGCGGGTACAATGAGCAGTTCTTC
-,TRBJ2-5,-,TRBV11-2,CASSWGVEPLSETQYF,TGTGCCAGCAGCTGGGGAGTTGAGCCCCTGAGCGAGACCCAGTACTTC
-,TRBJ2-5,-,TRBV10-2,CASSESSILAVLETQYF,TGCGCCAGCAGTGAGTCCAGTATACTAGCAGTACTTGAGACCCAGTACTTC
-,TRBJ2-2,-,TRBV10-3,CAISESRTLTGELFF,TGTGCCATCAGTGAGTCAAGGACTTTAACCGGGGAGCTGTTTTTT
-,TRBJ2-7,TRBD2,TRBV30,CAWAGGRASSYEQYF,TGTGCCTGGGCCGGGGGGAGAGCATCTTCCTACGAGCAGTACTTC
few,TRBJ1-5,TRBD1,TRBV2,CASSGQGNQPQHF,TGTGCCAGCTCGGGACAGGGGAATCAGCCCCAGCATTTT
few,TRBJ1-1,-,TRBV5-1,CASSSRTGDYTEAFF,TGCGCCAGCAGCTCACGAACAGGAGACTACACTGAAGCTTTCTTT
-,TRBJ2-5,-,TRBV13,CASTLRLEKTQYF,TGTGCCAGCACCCTCCGGTTGGAGAAGACCCAGTACTTC
-,TRBJ2-1,TRBD1,TRBV2,CADWDRGLNEQFF,TGTGCAGATTGGGACAGGGGGCTTAATGAGCAGTTCTTC
-,TRBJ2-7,TRBD1,TRBV2,CASSRDRDYEQYF,TGTGCCAGCAGTAGGGACAGGGATTACGAGCAGTACTTC
-,TRBJ2-5,-,TRBV27,CASSRWGQKGETQYF,TGTGCCAGCAGTCGCTGGGGGCAGAAAGGAGAGACCCAGTACTTC
-,TRBJ1-2,-,TRBV27,CASSRLGGYGYTF,TGTGCCAGCAGTCGGTTGGGAGGCTATGGCTACACCTTC
-,TRBJ2-5,-,TRBV5-1,CASSSGAVVRETQYF,TGCGCCAGCAGCTCGGGAGCTGTGGTTCGCGAGACCCAGTACTTC